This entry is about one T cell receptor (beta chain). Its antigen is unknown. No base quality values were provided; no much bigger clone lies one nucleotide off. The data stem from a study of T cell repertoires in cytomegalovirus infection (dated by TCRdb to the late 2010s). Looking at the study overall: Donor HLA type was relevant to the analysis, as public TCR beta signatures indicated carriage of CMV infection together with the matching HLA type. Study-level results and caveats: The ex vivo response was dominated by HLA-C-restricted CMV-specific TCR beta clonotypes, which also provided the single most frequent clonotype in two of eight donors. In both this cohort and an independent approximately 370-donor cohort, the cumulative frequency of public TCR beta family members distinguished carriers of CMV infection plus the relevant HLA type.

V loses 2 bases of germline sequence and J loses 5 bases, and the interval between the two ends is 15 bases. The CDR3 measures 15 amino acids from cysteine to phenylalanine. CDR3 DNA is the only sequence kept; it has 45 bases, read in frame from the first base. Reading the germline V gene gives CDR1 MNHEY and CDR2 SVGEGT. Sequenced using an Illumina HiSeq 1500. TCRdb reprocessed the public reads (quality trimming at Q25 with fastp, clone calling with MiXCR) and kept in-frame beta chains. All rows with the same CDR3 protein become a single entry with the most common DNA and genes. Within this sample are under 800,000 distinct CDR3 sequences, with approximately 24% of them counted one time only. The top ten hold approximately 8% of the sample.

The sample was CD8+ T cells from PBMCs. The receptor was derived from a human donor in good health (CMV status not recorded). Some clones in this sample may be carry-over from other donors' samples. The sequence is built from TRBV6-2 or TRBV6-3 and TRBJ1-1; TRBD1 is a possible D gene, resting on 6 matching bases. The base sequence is TGTGCCAGCAGTTACACAGGGAGAGAGCGGACTGAAGCTTTCTTT. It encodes CASSYTGRERTEAFF.